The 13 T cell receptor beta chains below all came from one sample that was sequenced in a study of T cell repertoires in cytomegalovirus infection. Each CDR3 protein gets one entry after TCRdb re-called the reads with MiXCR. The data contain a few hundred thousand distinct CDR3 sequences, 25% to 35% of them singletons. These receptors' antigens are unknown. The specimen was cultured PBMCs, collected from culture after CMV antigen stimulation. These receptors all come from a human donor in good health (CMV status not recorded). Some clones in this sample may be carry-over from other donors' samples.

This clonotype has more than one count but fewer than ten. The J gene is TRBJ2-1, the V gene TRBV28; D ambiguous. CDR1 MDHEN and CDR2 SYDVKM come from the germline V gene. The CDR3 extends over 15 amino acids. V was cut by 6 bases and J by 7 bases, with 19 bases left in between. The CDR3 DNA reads TGTGCCAGCAGCCAGACATCGTATCCTTTGAATGAGCAGTTCTTC. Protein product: CASSQTSYPLNEQFF.

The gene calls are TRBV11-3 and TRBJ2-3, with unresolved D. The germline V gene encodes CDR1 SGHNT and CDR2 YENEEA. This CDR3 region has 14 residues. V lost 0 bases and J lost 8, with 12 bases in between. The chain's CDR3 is CASSLDRAIGTQYF. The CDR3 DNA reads TGTGCCAGCAGCTTAGATCGGGCAATCGGTACGCAGTATTTT.

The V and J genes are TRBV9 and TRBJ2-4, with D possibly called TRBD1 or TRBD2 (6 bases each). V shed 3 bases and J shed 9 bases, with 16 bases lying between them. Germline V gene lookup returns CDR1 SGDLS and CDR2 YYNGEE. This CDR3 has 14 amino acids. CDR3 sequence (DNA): TGTGCCAGCAGCGGGGGGGCCCCCTCGGCCATTCAGTACTTC. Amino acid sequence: CASSGGAPSAIQYF.

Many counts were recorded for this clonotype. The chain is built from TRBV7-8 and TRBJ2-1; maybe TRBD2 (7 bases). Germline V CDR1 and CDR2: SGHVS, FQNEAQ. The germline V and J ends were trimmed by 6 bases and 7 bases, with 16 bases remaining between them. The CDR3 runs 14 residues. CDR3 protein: CASRIGGERNEQFF. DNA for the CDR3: TGTGCCAGCAGGATAGGGGGGGAGAGGAATGAGCAGTTCTTC.

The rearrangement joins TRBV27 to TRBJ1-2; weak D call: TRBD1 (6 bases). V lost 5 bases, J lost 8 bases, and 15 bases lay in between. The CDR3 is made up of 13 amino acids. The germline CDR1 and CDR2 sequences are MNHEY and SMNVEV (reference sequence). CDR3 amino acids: CASSALQGGGYTF. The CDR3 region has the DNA TGTGCCAGCAGTGCCTTACAGGGAGGCGGCTACACCTTC.

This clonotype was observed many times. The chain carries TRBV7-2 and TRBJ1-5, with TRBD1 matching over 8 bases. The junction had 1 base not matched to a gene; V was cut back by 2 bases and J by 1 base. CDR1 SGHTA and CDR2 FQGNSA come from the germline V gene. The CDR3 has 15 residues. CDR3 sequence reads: CASSLQGASNQPQHF. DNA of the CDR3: TGTGCCAGCAGCTTACAGGGGGCAAGCAATCAGCCCCAGCATTTT.

CDR3 loop: CAIIKQGEVGTQYF. In DNA form, the CDR3 reads TGTGCCATCATAAAACAGGGGGAGGTCGGGACCCAGTACTTC. V usage is TRBV10-3 and J usage is TRBJ2-5; 8 bases fit TRBD1. J lost 7 bases, V lost 7 bases, and 11 bases had no gene match. Germline V CDR1 and CDR2: ENHRY, SYGVKD. There are 14 residues in the CDR3.

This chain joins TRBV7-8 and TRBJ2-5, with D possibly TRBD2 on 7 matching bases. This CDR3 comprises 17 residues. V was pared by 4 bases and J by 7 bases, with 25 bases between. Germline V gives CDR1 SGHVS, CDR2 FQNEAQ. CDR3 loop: CASSSMKDRLGGGTQYF. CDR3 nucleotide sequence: TGTGCCAGCAGCTCCATGAAGGACAGACTTGGGGGGGGGACCCAGTACTTC.

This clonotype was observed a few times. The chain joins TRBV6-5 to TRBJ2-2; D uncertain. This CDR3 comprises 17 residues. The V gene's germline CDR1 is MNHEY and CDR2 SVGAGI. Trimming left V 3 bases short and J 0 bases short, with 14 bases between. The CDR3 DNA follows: TGTGCCAGCAGTTATTGGTTCGGCAGACCGAACACCGGGGAGCTGTTTTTT. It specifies CASSYWFGRPNTGELFF.

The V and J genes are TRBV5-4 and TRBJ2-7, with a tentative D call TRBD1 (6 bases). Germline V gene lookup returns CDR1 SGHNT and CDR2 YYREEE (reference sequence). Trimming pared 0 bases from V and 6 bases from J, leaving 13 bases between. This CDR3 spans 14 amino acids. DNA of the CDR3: TGTGCCAGCAGCTTGGTGGGGGCCCCCTCCGAGCAGTACTTC. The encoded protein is CASSLVGAPSEQYF. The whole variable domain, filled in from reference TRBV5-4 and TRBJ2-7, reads ETGVTQSPTHLIKTRGQQVTLRCSSQSGHNTVSWYQQALGQGPQFIFQYYREEENGRGNFPPRFSGLQFPNYSSELNVNALELDDSALYLCASSLVGAPSEQYFGPGTRLTVT.

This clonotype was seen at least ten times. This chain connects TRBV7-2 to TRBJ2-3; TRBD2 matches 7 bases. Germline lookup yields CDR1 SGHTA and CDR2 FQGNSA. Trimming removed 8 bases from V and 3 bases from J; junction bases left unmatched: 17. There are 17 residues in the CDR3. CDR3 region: CASGNQGSGVRTDTQYF. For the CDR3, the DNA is TGTGCCAGCGGAAATCAAGGGAGCGGGGTGCGTACAGATACGCAGTATTTT.

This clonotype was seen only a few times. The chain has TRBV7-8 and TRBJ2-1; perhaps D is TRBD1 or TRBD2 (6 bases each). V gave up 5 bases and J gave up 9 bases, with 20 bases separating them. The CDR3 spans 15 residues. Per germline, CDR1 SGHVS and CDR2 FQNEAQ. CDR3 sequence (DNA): TGTGCCAGCAGCCTCCCTAGGGGGGCGAGCGGTGAGCAGTTCTTC. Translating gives CASSLPRGASGEQFF.

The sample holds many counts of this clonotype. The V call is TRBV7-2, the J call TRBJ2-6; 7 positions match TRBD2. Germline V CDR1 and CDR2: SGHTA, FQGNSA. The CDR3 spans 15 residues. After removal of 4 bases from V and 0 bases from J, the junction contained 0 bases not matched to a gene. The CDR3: CASSWGGSGANVLTF. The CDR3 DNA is TGTGCCAGCAGCTGGGGGGGCTCTGGGGCCAACGTCCTGACTTTC.